This T cell receptor (beta chain) was captured by sequencing in a study of shared clonotypes between healthy human individuals. Whole-study context: The cohort comprised a couple of women and a few men. Their ages spanned 18 to 49 years.

Sequencing was at deep level. Clones were read by immunoSEQ multiplex PCR, and TCRdb kept only the in-frame ones, dropping some. Found here are 2 million to 3 million clones, over 85% of them singletons; the top ten hold about 0.39%. The CDR3 covers 13 residues. The germline V and J ends were trimmed by 0 bases and 6 bases, with 6 bases remaining between them. Germline V gives CDR1 MGHDK, CDR2 SYGVNS. The clonotype comes from a man aged 18 to 35 in good health. Some clones in this sample may be carry-over from other donors' samples. Material: naive CD4+ T cells from PBMCs. Stated subset: CD45RA+ positively selected. This chain links TRBV25-1 with TRBJ2-1; D is unclear. For the CDR3, the DNA is TGTGCCAGCAGTGAATATACGGGCAATGAGCAGTTCTTC. It specifies CASSEYTGNEQFF.